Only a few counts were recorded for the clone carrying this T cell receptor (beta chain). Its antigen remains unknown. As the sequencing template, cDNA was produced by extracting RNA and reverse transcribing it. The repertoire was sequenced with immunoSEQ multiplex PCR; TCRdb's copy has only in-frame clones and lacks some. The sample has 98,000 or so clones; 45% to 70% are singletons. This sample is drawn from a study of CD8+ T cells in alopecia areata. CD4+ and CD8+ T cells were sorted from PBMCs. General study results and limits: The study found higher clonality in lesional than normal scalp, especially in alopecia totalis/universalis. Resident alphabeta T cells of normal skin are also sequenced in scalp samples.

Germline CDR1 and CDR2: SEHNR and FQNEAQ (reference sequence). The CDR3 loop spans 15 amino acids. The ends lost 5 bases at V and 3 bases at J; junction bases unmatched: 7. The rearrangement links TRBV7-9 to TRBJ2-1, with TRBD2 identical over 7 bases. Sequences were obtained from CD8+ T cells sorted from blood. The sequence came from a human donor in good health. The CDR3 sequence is CASSPSAGIYNEQFF. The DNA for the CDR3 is TGTGCCAGCAGCCCGTCAGCGGGGATCTACAATGAGCAGTTCTTC.